This passage covers 32 T cell receptor beta chains from one sample sequenced in a study of blood T cell repertoires in COVID-19. TCRdb's copy holds only in-frame clones and misses some; the assay was immunoSEQ multiplex PCR. The sample contains around 700,000 clones, more than 80% of which appear only once. The sample was peripheral blood. These receptors were obtained from a woman aged 18-29 years with acute or convalescent COVID-19.

The chain combines TRBV19 with TRBJ2-1, with TRBD2 matching 13 bases. There are 17 residues in the CDR3. V was pared by 2 bases and J by 4 bases, with 5 bases of the junction left unmatched. Germline CDR1 and CDR2: LNHDA and SQIVND (reference sequence). The CDR3 protein is CASSIPPGLAGYNEQFF. The CDR3 DNA sequence: TGTGCCAGTAGTATACCACCGGGACTAGCGGGGTACAATGAGCAGTTCTTC.

In this sample, this clone turned up a few times. J is TRBJ1-1 and V is TRBV6-6; D is unresolved. Per germline, CDR1 MNHNY and CDR2 SVGAGI (reference sequence). The V gene lost 4 bases and the J gene lost 4 bases, with 16 bases spanning the gap. The CDR3 is made up of 15 amino acids. CDR3 sequence (DNA): TGTGCCAGCAGTTCCGAGCAGGTTGGAGGCACTGAAGCTTTCTTT. Its translation is CASSSEQVGGTEAFF.

The chain recombines TRBV19 with TRBJ1-2; the D is unclear. Trimming removed 3 bases from V and 6 bases from J, with 11 bases in between. In germline, CDR1 is LNHDA, CDR2 SQIVND (reference sequence). The CDR3 covers 13 residues. The CDR3 sequence is CASSIARWNGYTF. DNA for the CDR3: TGTGCCAGTAGTATTGCCAGGTGGAATGGCTACACCTTC. Drawing the rest from reference TRBV19 and TRBJ1-2, the complete variable domain is DGGITQSPKYLFRKEGQNVTLSCEQNLNHDAMYWYRQDPGQGLRLIYYSQIVNDFQKGDIAEGYSVSREKKESFPLTVTSAQKNPTAFYLCASSIARWNGYTFGSGTRLTVV.

V and J are TRBV30 and TRBJ1-6; D call uncertain. The length of the CDR3 is 14 residues. Trimming cost V 4 bases and J 9 bases, with 16 bases left between them. Germline CDR1 is GTSNPN and CDR2 is SVGIG (reference sequence). Here the CDR3 DNA reads TGTGCCTGGACACGGGCGGGTCAAATTTCACCCCTCCACTTT. This sequence encodes CAWTRAGQISPLHF.

The V gene is TRBV6-5, the J gene TRBJ2-7; TRBD1 matches at 9 bases. In germline, CDR1 is MNHEY, CDR2 SVGAGI. There are 14 residues in the CDR3. The V and J ends lost 0 bases and 5 bases, in that order; junction bases with no gene match: 2. The CDR3: CASSYSDRGDEQYF. Here the CDR3 DNA reads TGTGCCAGCAGTTACTCGGACAGGGGAGACGAGCAGTACTTC.

The chain links TRBV19 to TRBJ1-5, with D hard to call. The CDR3 extends over 16 amino acids. Trimming stripped 3 bases from V and 0 bases from J, with 12 bases between. Germline V gene lookup returns CDR1 LNHDA and CDR2 SQIVND (reference sequence). CDR3 nucleotide sequence: TGTGCCAGTAGTATTGGTCAAGCAAATAGCAATCAGCCCCAGCATTTT. It specifies CASSIGQANSNQPQHF.

The V and J genes are TRBV9 and TRBJ1-2; no reliable D call. The CDR3 is 15 residues long. Germline CDR1 SGDLS, CDR2 YYNGEE. The V end was cut by 8 bases, the J end by 7 bases, with 24 bases between. The CDR3 loop is CASTAGRLGGSGYTF. In nucleotides, the CDR3 is TGTGCCAGTACAGCAGGACGGCTAGGAGGGAGTGGCTACACCTTC. The variable domain in full, completed from reference TRBV9 and TRBJ1-2, reads DSGVTQTPKHLITATGQRVTLRCSPRSGDLSVYWYQQSLDQGLQFLIQYYNGEERAKGNILERFSAQQFPDLHSELNLSSLELGDSALYFCASTAGRLGGSGYTFGSGTRLTVV.

This chain uses TRBV5-1 with TRBJ1-2; possible D gene TRBD1, 5 bases. V dropped 3 bases and J dropped 1 base, with 13 bases sitting between them. Germline V gene sequence: CDR1 SGHRS, CDR2 YFSETQ. The CDR3 covers 15 residues. Written as DNA, the CDR3 is TGCGCCAGCAGCTCGCTTCCGACAGTTAACTATGGCTACACCTTC. This encodes CASSSLPTVNYGYTF.

For this clone: Different DNA sequences within this sample yield the same CDR3. V and J are TRBV15 and TRBJ1-4; D uncertain. This CDR3 comprises 13 residues. CDR1 and CDR2 (germline): LNHNV, YYDKDF (reference sequence). V lost 0 bases to trimming and J lost 8 bases, with 7 bases between them. The CDR3 bases are TGTGCCACCAGCAGAGATAGAGGGGAAAAACTGTTTTTT. It encodes CATSRDRGEKLFF.

This chain's CDR3 is CASSEAGHYGYTF. Here the CDR3 DNA reads TGCGCCAGCAGCGAAGCGGGGCACTATGGCTACACCTTC. This chain connects TRBV5-1 to TRBJ1-2, with D perhaps TRBD1 (5 bases). The germline V gene has CDR1 SGHRS and CDR2 YFSETQ. The CDR3 sequence is 13 residues long. The ends were cut back, 4 bases at V and 3 bases at J, with 10 bases in the middle.

This chain links TRBV6-5 with TRBJ2-7, with 7 bases lining up with TRBD1. J was trimmed by 5 bases and V by 2 bases; bases with no gene match: 3. This CDR3 spans 13 amino acids. CDR1 and CDR2 from the germline V gene are MNHEY and SVGAGI. For the CDR3, the DNA is TGTGCCAGCAGTTACACGACAGGGAACGAGCAGTACTTC. Protein product: CASSYTTGNEQYF.

J is TRBJ2-7 and V is TRBV5-6; 9 nucleotides match TRBD2. V lost 3 bases to trimming and J lost 2 bases; unmatched junction nucleotides: 9. The CDR3 runs to 16 residues. Germline CDR1 and CDR2: SGHDT and YYEEEE. The CDR3 here is CASSSATGTSTYEQYF. Written as DNA, the CDR3 is TGTGCCAGCAGCTCGGCTACCGGGACTAGCACCTACGAGCAGTACTTC.

The chain employs TRBV30 and TRBJ2-3; D unresolved. Trimming shortened V by 2 bases and J by 3 bases, and 6 bases separated the two germline ends. The length of the CDR3 is 12 residues. CDR1 is GTSNPN and CDR2 is SVGIG in the germline V gene (reference sequence). This chain's CDR3 is CAWSPPTDTQYF. CDR3 coding DNA: TGTGCCTGGAGTCCCCCTACAGATACGCAGTATTTT.

The rearrangement uses TRBV5-6 and TRBJ2-7, with 11 bases lining up with TRBD1. Germline trimming cut 3 bases from V and 1 base from J; bases unmatched to any gene: 15. The length of the CDR3 is 19 residues. Germline-derived CDR1 and CDR2 are SGHDT and YYEEEE. CDR3 loop: CASSSYRDRGKRRSYEQYF. DNA of the CDR3: TGTGCCAGCAGCTCCTACCGGGACAGGGGGAAGCGGAGGTCCTACGAGCAGTACTTC.

The CDR3 DNA is TGTGCCAGCAGCTTAGTGGGCAGGGAAACGGCTGAGCAGTTCTTC. It is translated as CASSLVGRETAEQFF. This chain joins TRBV7-8 and TRBJ2-1; D might be TRBD1 (5 bases). Per the germline V gene, CDR1 is SGHVS and CDR2 is FQNEAQ. The V end was cut by 1 base, the J end by 9 bases, with 16 bases between. This CDR3 region has 15 residues.

V usage is TRBV14 and J usage is TRBJ1-1; TRBD1 might be the D (5 bases). CDR1 is SGHDN and CDR2 is FVKESK in the germline V gene. V gave up 4 bases and J gave up 3 bases, with 12 bases separating them. The CDR3 sequence is 14 residues long. The CDR3 DNA sequence: TGTGCCAGCAGCCTAGCTACAGGAGACACTGAAGCTTTCTTT. Translating gives CASSLATGDTEAFF.

The chain carries TRBV5-1 and TRBJ1-1, with TRBD1 as a possible D gene (5 bases). The CDR3 runs 15 residues. Trimming removed 4 bases from V and 0 bases from J, with 13 bases in between. CDR1 is SGHRS, CDR2 YFSETQ, per germline. The CDR3, as DNA: TGCGCCAGCAGCCCTAGGACAACTCTGAACACTGAAGCTTTCTTT. It yields the protein CASSPRTTLNTEAFF.

The genes are TRBV2 and TRBJ1-4; 9 bases agree with TRBD1. The germline CDR1 and CDR2 sequences are SNHLY and FYNNEI. CDR3 length: 15 residues. Trimming took 7 bases from V and 8 from J; bases not matched to a gene: 11. Here the CDR3 DNA reads TGTGCCAGCAACCAAAGGGACAGGGAAAACGAAAAACTGTTTTTT. This encodes CASNQRDRENEKLFF.

This chain links TRBV12-5 with TRBJ2-2; the match to TRBD2 covers 11 bases. With 0 bases clipped from V and 7 bases from J, the junction kept 10 bases outside the gene matches. The CDR3 is 18 amino acids. The germline V gene encodes CDR1 LGHNT and CDR2 FRNRAP. The CDR3 loop reads CASGLVRIAGGLGGELFF. In nucleotides, the CDR3 is TGTGCTAGTGGTTTGGTGCGCATAGCGGGGGGGCTTGGCGGGGAGCTGTTTTTT.

The rearrangement joins TRBV2 to TRBJ2-3, with a possible D match to TRBD2 (5 bases). The germline CDR1 and CDR2 sequences are SNHLY and FYNNEI. This CDR3 spans 13 amino acids. The V end lost 8 bases, the J end lost 5 bases, and 14 bases lay between the germline ends. The CDR3 DNA follows: TGTGCCAGCTCCACTAGTCTAGGAGATACGCAGTATTTT. Protein: CASSTSLGDTQYF.

The rearrangement joins TRBV7-2 to TRBJ2-7, with 7 bases fitting TRBD1. Germline V gene lookup returns CDR1 SGHTA and CDR2 FQGNSA. V lost 5 bases to trimming and J lost 2 bases; unmatched junction nucleotides: 6. The CDR3 runs 14 residues. The CDR3 coding sequence is TGTGCCAGCAGCCGCCGGGACAGAACCTACGAGCAGTACTTC. It specifies CASSRRDRTYEQYF.

The chain couples TRBV6-5 to TRBJ1-2; D is possibly TRBD1 (6 bases). In germline, CDR1 is MNHEY, CDR2 SVGAGI. V gave up 7 bases and J gave up 4 bases, with 19 bases separating them. This CDR3 has 15 amino acids. CDR3 amino acids: CASNSIGGASYGYTF. DNA for the CDR3: TGTGCCAGCAACTCCATCGGGGGGGCCAGCTATGGCTACACCTTC.

The V and J genes are TRBV7-3 and TRBJ2-3, with 9 bases fitting TRBD2. Germline CDR1 and CDR2: SGHTA and FQGTGA. V lost 1 base, J lost 5 bases, and 1 base stayed unmatched. CDR3 length: 14 residues. CDR3 residues: CASSLSGGEDTQYF. CDR3 coding DNA: TGTGCCAGCAGCTTAAGCGGGGGGGAAGATACGCAGTATTTT.

The J gene is TRBJ2-7, the V gene TRBV25-1, with D perhaps TRBD1 (5 bases). There are 15 residues in the CDR3. In germline, CDR1 is MGHDK, CDR2 SYGVNS. The V gene lost 6 bases and the J gene lost 2 bases, with 17 bases spanning the gap. CDR3 sequence reads: CASRTIQGFPYEQYF. Written as DNA, the CDR3 is TGTGCCAGCAGGACAATCCAGGGATTTCCCTACGAGCAGTACTTC.

This clone was observed once. The chain employs TRBV19 and TRBJ2-5, with 10 bases fitting TRBD2. CDR1 and CDR2 (germline): LNHDA, SQIVND (reference sequence). J was trimmed by 9 bases and V by 5 bases; bases with no gene match: 27. The CDR3 contains 20 residues. CDR3 bases: TGTGCCAGTAGTCCCGCCCCGGGAGCGGGGGGGGACGGCGAAGTCCTGGCCCAGTACTTC. Translated: CASSPAPGAGGDGEVLAQYF.

This clone was found once. The V gene is TRBV4-3, the J gene TRBJ1-3; D call uncertain. In germline, CDR1 is LGHNA, CDR2 YSLEER. Trimming took 0 bases from V and 6 from J, leaving 6 bases between them. This CDR3 has 13 amino acids. CDR3 sequence (DNA): TGCGCCAGCAGCCAAGAGTTGGCAAACACCATATATTTT. Residues: CASSQELANTIYF.

The V and J genes are TRBV3-1 (or the pseudogene TRBV3-2) and TRBJ1-2, with unresolved D. The CDR3 length is 14 residues. Per germline, CDR1 LGHDT and CDR2 YNNKEL (reference sequence). The V end lost 0 bases, the J end lost 5 bases, and 10 bases lay between the germline ends. CDR3 DNA: TGTGCCAGCAGCCAAGAGAGCGGGGATTATGGCTACACCTTC. As protein: CASSQESGDYGYTF.

This clone was recorded a few times. The chain combines TRBV19 with TRBJ1-2; D gene ambiguous. CDR3 length: 13 residues. With 4 bases removed from V and 2 bases from J, the gap between germline ends came to 8 bases. Germline values: CDR1 LNHDA, CDR2 SQIVND (reference sequence). Written as DNA, the CDR3 is TGTGCCAGTAGTAACTTACAGAACTATGGCTACACCTTC. This translates into CASSNLQNYGYTF.

As to this clone: At one end, the junction sequence differs from germline, possibly due to a read error. The chain carries TRBV27 and TRBJ2-1; D is possibly TRBD2 (6 bases). This CDR3 is 13 amino acids long. CDR1 and CDR2 from the germline V gene are MNHEY and SMNVEV (reference sequence). The chain's CDR3 is CASSPSRSGGPVF. The CDR3 nucleotides read TGTGCCAGCAGTCCTTCCCGTAGCGGAGGCCCCGTCTTC.

V is TRBV12-3 or TRBV12-4 and J is TRBJ2-5; 7 bases map to TRBD1. This CDR3 region has 13 residues. J was trimmed by 2 bases and V by 7 bases; bases with no gene match: 4. Here the CDR3 DNA reads TGTGCCAGCACCAAACAGGGGCAAGAGACCCAGTACTTC. Its translation: CASTKQGQETQYF.

Remarks on this clone: A read error may produce the germline difference seen at one junction end. This chain connects TRBV6-1 to TRBJ1-4; the D is unclear. Germline CDR1 and CDR2: MNHNS and SASEGT. The CDR3 contains 16 residues. CDR3 residues: CASSENSGFPKEKLFF. The CDR3 DNA reads as TGTGCCAGCAGTGAAAACTCAGGATTCCCTAAGGAAAAACTGTTTTTT.

The rearrangement joins TRBV3-1 (or the pseudogene TRBV3-2) to TRBJ1-5, with 10 bases lining up with TRBD1. Trimming at V came to 3 bases and at J to 6 bases, leaving 5 bases not matched to a gene. CDR1 and CDR2 (germline): LGHDT, YNNKEL (reference sequence). The length of the CDR3 is 15 residues. CDR3 sequence (DNA): TGTGCCAGCAGCCATCAAGGGGACAGGGGTCAGCCCCAGCATTTT. The encoded protein is CASSHQGDRGQPQHF.